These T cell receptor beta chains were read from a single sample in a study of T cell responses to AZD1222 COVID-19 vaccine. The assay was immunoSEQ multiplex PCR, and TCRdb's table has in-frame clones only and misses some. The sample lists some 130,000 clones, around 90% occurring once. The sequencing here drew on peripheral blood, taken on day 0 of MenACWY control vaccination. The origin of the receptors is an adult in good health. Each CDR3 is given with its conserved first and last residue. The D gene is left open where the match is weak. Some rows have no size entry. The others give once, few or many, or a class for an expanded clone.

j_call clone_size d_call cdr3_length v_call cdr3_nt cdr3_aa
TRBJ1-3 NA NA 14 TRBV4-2 TGTGCCAGCAGCCCTCAGGGTTCTGGAAACACCATATATTTT CASSPQGSGNTIYF
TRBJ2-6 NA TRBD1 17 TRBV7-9 TGTGCCAGCAGCTTTTGGACAGGGGGTTATGGGGCCAACGTCCTGACTTTC CASSFWTGGYGANVLTF
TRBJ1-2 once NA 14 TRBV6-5 TGTGCCAGCAGCTTTACGGGGCGGGAGGATGGCTACACCTTC CASSFTGREDGYTF
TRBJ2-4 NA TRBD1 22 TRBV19 TGTGCCAGTAGTATGGGGCTTAGTCGGGGGACAGGGGGCAATGTGCCCAAAAACATTCAGTACTTC CASSMGLSRGTGGNVPKNIQYF
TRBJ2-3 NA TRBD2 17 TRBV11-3 TGTGCCAGCAGCCCCAGAAGAAGCGGGGGGGGCACAGATACGCAGTATTTT CASSPRRSGGGTDTQYF
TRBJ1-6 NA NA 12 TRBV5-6 TGTGCCAGCAGCTTGGCGAGTTCACCCCTCCACTTT CASSLASSPLHF
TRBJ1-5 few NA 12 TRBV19 TGTGCCAGTCGCCTGGGGGCCCAGCCCCAGCATTTT CASRLGAQPQHF
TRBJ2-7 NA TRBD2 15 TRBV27 TGTGCCAGCAGTTTGGCGGCTAGCGGGAGTTACGAGCAGTACTTC CASSLAASGSYEQYF
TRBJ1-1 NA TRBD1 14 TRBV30 TGTGCCTGGAGTGTACAGGGGGCGAGGACTGAAGCTTTCTTT CAWSVQGARTEAFF
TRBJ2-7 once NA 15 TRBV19 TGTGCCAGTAGTCTCGCCTCGACAGGTTCCTACGAGCAGTACTTC CASSLASTGSYEQYF
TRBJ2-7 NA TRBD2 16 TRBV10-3 TGTGCCATCAGCCTAGGGGGACTAGCGGGCTCCTACGAGCAGTACTTC CAISLGGLAGSYEQYF
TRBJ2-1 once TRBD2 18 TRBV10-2 TGCGCCAGCAGTGAGAGAAGGGCGGGAGGGCCTAGCTACAATGAGCAGTTCTTC CASSERRAGGPSYNEQFF
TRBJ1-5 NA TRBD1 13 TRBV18 TGTGCCAGCTCACAGGGGGCTGGTCAGCCCCAGCATTTT CASSQGAGQPQHF
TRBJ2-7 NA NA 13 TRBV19 TGTGCCAGTAGTCGCGCCGCCTCCTACGAGCAGTACTTC CASSRAASYEQYF
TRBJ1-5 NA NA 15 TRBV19 TGTGCCAGTAGTATAATTGGAGTAACCAATCAGCCCCAGCATTTT CASSIIGVTNQPQHF
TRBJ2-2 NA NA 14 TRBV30 TGTGCCTTTCGGAGGGGGCTGGGGACCGGGGAGCTGTTTTTT CAFRRGLGTGELFF
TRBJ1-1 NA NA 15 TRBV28 TGTGCCAGCCGGGGGGAACGCGGTTTGAACACTGAAGCTTTCTTT CASRGERGLNTEAFF
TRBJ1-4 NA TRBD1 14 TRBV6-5 TGTGCCAGCAGTCGACAGGGGGGATTTGAAAAACTGTTTTTT CASSRQGGFEKLFF
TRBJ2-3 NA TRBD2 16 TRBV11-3 TGTGCCAGCAGCTTAGGGGCCGGGACTAGCCCAGATACGCAGTATTTT CASSLGAGTSPDTQYF
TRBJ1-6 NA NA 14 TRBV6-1 TGTGCCAGCAGTGGGAGCTCCTATAATTCACCCCTCCACTTT CASSGSSYNSPLHF
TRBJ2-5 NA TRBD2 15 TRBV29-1 TGCAGCGTTGTAAAGCGGGAGCCCCCCCAAGAGACCCAGTACTTC CSVVKREPPQETQYF
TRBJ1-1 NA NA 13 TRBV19 TGTGCCAGTAGTATGCGCCAGGACACTGAAGCTTTCTTT CASSMRQDTEAFF
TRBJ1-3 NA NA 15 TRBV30 TGTGCCTGCTCCGACAGGCTCAGGTCTGGAAACACCATATATTTT CACSDRLRSGNTIYF
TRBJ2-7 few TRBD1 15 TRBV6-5 TGTGCCAGCCGTTCCTCGGGACAGAGCTCCTACGAGCAGTACTTC CASRSSGQSSYEQYF
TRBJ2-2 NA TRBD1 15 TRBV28 TGTGCCAGTTGGGGGACAGGGGACGGGATCGGGGAGCTGTTTTTT CASWGTGDGIGELFF
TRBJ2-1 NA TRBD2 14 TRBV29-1 TGCAGCGTCGTACTAGCGGGAGCTTACAATGAGCAGTTCTTC CSVVLAGAYNEQFF
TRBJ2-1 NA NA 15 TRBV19 TGTGCCAGTAGTTCCCGTGGGGGCAGCTACAATGAGCAGTTCTTC CASSSRGGSYNEQFF
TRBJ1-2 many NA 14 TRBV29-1 TGCAGCGTTGTGTTCGGGCCGCTCAACTATGGCTACACCTTC CSVVFGPLNYGYTF
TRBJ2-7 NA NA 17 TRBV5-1 TGCGCCAGCAGCTTAGCCCCCATAACACGTCGATCCTACGAGCAGTACTTC CASSLAPITRRSYEQYF
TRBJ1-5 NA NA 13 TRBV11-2 TGTGCCAGCAGCTTGTCAGGGAGACAGCCCCAGCATTTT CASSLSGRQPQHF
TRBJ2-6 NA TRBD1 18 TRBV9 TGTGCCAGCAGCCCCCGGGACAGATTAGGGGCTGGGGCCAACGTCCTGACTTTC CASSPRDRLGAGANVLTF
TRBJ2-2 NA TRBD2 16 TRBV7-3 TGTGCCAGCAGCCTAACTAGCGGGAGGAGCTCCGGGGAGCTGTTTTTT CASSLTSGRSSGELFF
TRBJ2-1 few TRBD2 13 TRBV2 TGTGCCAGCAGTGATCGGCTAGCGGGATGGCAGTTCTTC CASSDRLAGWQFF
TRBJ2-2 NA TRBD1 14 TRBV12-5 TGTGCTAGTGGTTCAACAGGGGTTGTCGGGGAGCTGTTTTTT CASGSTGVVGELFF
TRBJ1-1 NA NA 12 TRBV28 TGTGCCAGCAGTTTAACGTGGAATGAAGCTTTCTTT CASSLTWNEAFF
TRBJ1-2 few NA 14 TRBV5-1 TGCGCCAGCAGCTTGGTTAGCCCCGCGGATGGCTACACCTTC CASSLVSPADGYTF
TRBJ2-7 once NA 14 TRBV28 TGTGCCAGCAGTCACCCTCGGCAATTCTACGAGCAGTACTTC CASSHPRQFYEQYF
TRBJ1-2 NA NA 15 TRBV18 TGTGCCAGCTCACCACAAAAAGGACAGAACTATGGCTACACCTTC CASSPQKGQNYGYTF
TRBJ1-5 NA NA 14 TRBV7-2 TGTGCCAGCAGCCCCCGGGGGCGCAATCAGCCCCAGCATTTT CASSPRGRNQPQHF
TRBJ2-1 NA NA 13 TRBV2 TGTGCCAGCTCCCAGCCGTCCTACAATGAGCAGTTCTTC CASSQPSYNEQFF
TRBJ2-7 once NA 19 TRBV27 TGTGCCAGCAGTTTCCGGTCGGGACCCGGCAGCCGGTCGCTCTACGAGCAGTACTTC CASSFRSGPGSRSLYEQYF
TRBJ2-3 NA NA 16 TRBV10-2 TGCGCCAGCAGTGATCGGCGGAGCCGGGGCACAGATACGCAGTATTTT CASSDRRSRGTDTQYF
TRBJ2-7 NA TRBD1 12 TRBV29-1 TGCAGCGCGACAGGGTTCTCCTACGAGCAGTACTTC CSATGFSYEQYF
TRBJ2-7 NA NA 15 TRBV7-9 TGTGCCAGCAGCCCGGACGGTTCTGACTCCTACGAGCAGTACTTC CASSPDGSDSYEQYF